The TCR beta chain under discussion was sequenced for a study of cytomegalovirus exposure and HLA in healthy donors. The CDR3 runs 14 residues. The V gene lost 5 bases and the J gene lost 2 bases, with 13 bases spanning the gap. CDR1 and CDR2 (germline): SGHNT, YENEEA. Generated by immunoSEQ multiplex PCR, the TCRdb table keeps only in-frame clones and is missing some. This repertoire shows about 220,000 clones, about 90% found once; its top ten account for 1.1%. Study results and limitations: Most TCRs appeared rarely, but some public TCRs recurred in many donors.

With respect to this clone: The antigen is unknown.

The sequence derives from a young woman in good health and CMV-seronegative. The gene calls are TRBV11-3 and TRBJ2-7; a possible D gene is TRBD2 (6 bases). Source material: PBMCs. CDR3 sequence (DNA): TGTGCCAGCAGCCCAACGGGACTCCCCTACGAGCAGTACTTC. Protein: CASSPTGLPYEQYF.